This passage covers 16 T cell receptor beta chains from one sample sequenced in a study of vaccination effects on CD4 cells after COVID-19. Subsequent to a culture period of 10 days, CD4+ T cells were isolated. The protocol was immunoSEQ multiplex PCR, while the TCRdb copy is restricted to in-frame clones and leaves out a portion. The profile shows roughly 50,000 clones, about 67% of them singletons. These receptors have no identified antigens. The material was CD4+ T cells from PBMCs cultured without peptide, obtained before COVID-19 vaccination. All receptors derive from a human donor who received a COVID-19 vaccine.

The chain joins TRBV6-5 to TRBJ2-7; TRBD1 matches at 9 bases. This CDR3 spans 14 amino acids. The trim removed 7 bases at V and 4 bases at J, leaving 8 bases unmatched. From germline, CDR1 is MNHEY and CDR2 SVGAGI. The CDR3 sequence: CASTGTGRRYEQYF. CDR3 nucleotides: TGTGCCAGCACCGGGACAGGGAGGCGGTACGAGCAGTACTTC.

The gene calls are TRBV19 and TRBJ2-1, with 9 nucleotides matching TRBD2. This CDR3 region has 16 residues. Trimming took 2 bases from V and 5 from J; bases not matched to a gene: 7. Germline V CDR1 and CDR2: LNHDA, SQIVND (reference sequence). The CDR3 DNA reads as TGTGCCAGTAGTATACGTAGCGGGAGTGGTGACAATGAGCAGTTCTTC. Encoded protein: CASSIRSGSGDNEQFF.

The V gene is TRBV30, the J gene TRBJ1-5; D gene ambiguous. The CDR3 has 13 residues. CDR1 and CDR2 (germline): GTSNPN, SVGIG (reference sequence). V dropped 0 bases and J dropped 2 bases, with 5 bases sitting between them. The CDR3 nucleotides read TGTGCCTGGAGTGTGTGGGGCAATCAGCCCCAGCATTTT. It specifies CAWSVWGNQPQHF.

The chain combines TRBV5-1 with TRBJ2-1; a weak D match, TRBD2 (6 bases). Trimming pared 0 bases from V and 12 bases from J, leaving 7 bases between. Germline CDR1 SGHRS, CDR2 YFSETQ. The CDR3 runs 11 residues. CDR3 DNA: TGCGCCAGCAGCTTGGGGCGGGGGCAGTTCTTC. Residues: CASSLGRGQFF.

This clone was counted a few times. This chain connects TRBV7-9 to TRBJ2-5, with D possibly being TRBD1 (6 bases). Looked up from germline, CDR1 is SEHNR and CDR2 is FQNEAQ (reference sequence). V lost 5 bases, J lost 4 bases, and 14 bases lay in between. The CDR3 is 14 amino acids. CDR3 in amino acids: CASSIYRELETQYF. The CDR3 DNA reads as TGTGCCAGCAGCATCTACAGGGAGCTAGAGACCCAGTACTTC.

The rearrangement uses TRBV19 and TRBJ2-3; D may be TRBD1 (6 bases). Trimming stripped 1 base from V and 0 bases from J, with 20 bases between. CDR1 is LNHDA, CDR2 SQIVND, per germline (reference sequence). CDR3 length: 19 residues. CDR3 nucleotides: TGTGCCAGTAGTATAGCTGGGACACTTCCCCGGCGGAGCACAGATACGCAGTATTTT. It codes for CASSIAGTLPRRSTDTQYF.

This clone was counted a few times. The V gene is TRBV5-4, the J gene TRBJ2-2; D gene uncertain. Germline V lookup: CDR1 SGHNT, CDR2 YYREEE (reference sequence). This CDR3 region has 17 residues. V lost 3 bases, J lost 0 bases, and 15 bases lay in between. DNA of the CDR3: TGTGCCAGCAGCTCGCCAAGCGTCCGCTCGAACACCGGGGAGCTGTTTTTT. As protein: CASSSPSVRSNTGELFF.

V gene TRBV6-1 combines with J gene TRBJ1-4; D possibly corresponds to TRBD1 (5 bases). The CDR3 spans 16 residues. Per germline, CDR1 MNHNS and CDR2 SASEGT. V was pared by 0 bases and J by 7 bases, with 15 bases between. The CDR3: CASSEAKARVGEKLFF. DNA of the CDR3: TGTGCCAGCAGTGAAGCAAAAGCCAGGGTTGGTGAAAAACTGTTTTTT.

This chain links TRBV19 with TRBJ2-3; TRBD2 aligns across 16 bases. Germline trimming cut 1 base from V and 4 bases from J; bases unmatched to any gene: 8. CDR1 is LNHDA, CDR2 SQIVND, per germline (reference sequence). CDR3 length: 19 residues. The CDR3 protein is CASSIAARGLAGGPDTQYF. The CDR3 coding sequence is TGTGCCAGTAGTATAGCCGCGAGGGGACTAGCGGGAGGGCCAGATACGCAGTATTTT.

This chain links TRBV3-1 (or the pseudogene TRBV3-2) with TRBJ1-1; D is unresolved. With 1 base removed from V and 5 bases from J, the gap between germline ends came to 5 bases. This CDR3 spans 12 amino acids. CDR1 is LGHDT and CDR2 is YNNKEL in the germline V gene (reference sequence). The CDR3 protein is CASSQGVTEAFF. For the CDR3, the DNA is TGTGCCAGCAGCCAAGGAGTTACTGAAGCTTTCTTT.

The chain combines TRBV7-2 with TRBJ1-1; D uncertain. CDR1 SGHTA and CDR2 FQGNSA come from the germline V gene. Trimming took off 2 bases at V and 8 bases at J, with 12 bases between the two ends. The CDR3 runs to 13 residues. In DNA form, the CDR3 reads TGTGCCAGCAGCTTAAGGGCGTTTCCCGAAGCTTTCTTT. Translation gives CASSLRAFPEAFF. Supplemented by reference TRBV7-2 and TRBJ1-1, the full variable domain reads GAGVSQSPSNKVTEKGKDVELRCDPISGHTALYWYRQSLGQGLEFLIYFQGNSAPDKSGLPSDRFSAERTGGSVSTLTIQRTQQEDSAVYLCASSLRAFPEAFFGQGTRLTVV.

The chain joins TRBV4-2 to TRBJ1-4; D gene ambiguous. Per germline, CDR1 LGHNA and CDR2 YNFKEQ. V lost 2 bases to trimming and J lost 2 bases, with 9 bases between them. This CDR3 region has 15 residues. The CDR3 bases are TGTGCCAGCAGCCAAAACTCGGGGACTAATGAAAAACTGTTTTTT. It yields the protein CASSQNSGTNEKLFF.

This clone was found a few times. The DNA of the CDR3 is TGTGCCAGCAATTCTCAGGGAAAGAAGTACGAGCAGTACTTC. It yields the protein CASNSQGKKYEQYF. The chain carries TRBV6-5 and TRBJ2-7; maybe TRBD1 (5 bases). V was shortened by 7 bases and J by 4 bases, with 17 bases between the two germline ends. Germline V gives CDR1 MNHEY, CDR2 SVGAGI. There are 14 residues in the CDR3.

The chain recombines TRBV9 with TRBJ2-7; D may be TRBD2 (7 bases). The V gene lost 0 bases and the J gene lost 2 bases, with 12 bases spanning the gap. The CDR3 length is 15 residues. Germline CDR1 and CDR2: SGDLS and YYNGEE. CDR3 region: CASSVAAGATYEQYF. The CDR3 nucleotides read TGTGCCAGCAGCGTAGCGGCGGGGGCCACCTACGAGCAGTACTTC.

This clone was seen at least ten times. The DNA of the CDR3 is TGTGCCAGCAGTTTAGATTGGCTAAAAACCCGGGACGAGCAGTACTTC. This codes for CASSLDWLKTRDEQYF. J is TRBJ2-7 and V is TRBV28; D call uncertain. Looked up from germline, CDR1 is MDHEN and CDR2 is SYDVKM. The CDR3 contains 16 residues. Trimming took off 2 bases at V and 5 bases at J, with 19 bases between the two ends.

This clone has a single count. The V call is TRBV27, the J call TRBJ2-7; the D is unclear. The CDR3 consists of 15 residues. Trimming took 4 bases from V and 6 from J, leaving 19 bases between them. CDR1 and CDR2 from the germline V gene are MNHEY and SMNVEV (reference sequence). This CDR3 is CASSSPSVGRREQYF. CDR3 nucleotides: TGTGCCAGCAGTTCACCGTCGGTCGGACGACGCGAGCAGTACTTC.